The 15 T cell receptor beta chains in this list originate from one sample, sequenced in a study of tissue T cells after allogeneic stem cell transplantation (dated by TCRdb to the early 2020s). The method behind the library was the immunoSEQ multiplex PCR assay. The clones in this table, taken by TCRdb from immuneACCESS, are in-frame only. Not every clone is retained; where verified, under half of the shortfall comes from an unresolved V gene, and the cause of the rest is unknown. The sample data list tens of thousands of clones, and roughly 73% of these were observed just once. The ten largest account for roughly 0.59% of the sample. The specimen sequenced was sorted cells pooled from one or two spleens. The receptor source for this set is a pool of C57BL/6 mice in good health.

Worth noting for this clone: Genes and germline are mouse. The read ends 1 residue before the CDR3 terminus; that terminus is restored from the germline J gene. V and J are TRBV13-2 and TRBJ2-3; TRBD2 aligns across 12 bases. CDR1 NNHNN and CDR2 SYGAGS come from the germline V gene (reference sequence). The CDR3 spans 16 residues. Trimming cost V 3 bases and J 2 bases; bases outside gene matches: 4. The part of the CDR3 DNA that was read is TGTGCCAGCGGTGGGGACTGGGGGGAAGATGCAGAAACGCTGTAT. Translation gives CASGGDWGEDAETLY. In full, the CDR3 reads CASGGDWGEDAETLYF.

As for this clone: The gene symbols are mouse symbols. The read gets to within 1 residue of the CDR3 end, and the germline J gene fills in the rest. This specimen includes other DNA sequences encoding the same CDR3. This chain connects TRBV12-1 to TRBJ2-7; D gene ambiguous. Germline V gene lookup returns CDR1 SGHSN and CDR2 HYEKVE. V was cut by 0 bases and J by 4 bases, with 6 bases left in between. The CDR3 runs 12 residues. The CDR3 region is CASSLEGYEQYF. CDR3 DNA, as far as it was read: TGTGCCAGCTCTCTCGAGGGTTATGAACAGTAC.

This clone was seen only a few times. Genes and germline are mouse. CDR3 DNA (partial): TGTGCCAGCAGCTCTGATGCAAACTCCGACTACACC. Translating gives CASSSDANSDYT. Given in full, the CDR3 is CASSSDANSDYTF. This chain uses TRBV3 with TRBJ1-2; D is unresolved. Sequencing ends 1 residue short of the CDR3 end; the germline J gene provides the rest. The CDR3 has 13 amino acids. CDR1 and CDR2 from the germline V gene are SNHLY and FYNGKV (reference sequence). Trimming took off 4 bases at V and 0 bases at J, with 6 bases between the two ends.

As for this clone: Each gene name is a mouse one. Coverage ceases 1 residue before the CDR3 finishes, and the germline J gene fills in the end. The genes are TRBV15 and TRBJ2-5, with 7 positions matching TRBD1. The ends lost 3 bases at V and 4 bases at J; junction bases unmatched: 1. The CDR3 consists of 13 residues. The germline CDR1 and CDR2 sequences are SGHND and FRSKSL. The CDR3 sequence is CASSFTGEDTQYF. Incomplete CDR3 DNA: TGTGCCAGCAGTTTTACAGGGGAAGACACCCAGTAC.

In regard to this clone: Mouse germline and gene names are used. The CDR3 sequence: CASRPRDGNTLYF. CDR3 DNA, as far as it was read: TGTGCCAGCAGGCCCCGGGACGGAAATACGCTCTAT. The V call is TRBV14, the J call TRBJ1-3; the D gene is possibly TRBD1 (5 bases). From the germline J gene comes the end of the CDR3, since the read stops 1 residue before it. With 5 bases removed from V and 4 bases from J, the gap between germline ends came to 10 bases. Germline V gives CDR1 SGHDT, CDR2 FRDEAV. CDR3 size: 13 residues.

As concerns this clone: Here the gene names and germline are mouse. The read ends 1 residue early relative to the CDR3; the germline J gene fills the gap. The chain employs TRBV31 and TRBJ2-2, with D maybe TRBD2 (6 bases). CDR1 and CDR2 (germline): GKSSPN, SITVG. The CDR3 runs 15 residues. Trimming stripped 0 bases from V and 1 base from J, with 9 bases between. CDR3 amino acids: CAWSLLGENTGQLYF. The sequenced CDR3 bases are TGTGCCTGGAGTCTATTGGGGGAAAACACCGGGCAGCTCTAC. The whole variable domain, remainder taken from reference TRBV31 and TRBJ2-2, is AQTIHQWPVAEIKAVGSPLSLGCTIKGKSSPNLYWYWQATGGTLQQLFYSITVGQVESVVQLNLSASRPKDDQFILSTEKLLLSHSGFYLCAWSLLGENTGQLYFGEGSKLTVL.

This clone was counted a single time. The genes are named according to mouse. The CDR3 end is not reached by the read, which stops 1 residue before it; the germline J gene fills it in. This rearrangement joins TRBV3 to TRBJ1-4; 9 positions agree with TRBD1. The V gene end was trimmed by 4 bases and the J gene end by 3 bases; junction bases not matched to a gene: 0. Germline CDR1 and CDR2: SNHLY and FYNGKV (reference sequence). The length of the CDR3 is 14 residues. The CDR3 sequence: CASSYRGPNERLFF. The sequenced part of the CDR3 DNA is TGTGCCAGCAGCTACAGGGGGCCCAACGAAAGATTATTT.

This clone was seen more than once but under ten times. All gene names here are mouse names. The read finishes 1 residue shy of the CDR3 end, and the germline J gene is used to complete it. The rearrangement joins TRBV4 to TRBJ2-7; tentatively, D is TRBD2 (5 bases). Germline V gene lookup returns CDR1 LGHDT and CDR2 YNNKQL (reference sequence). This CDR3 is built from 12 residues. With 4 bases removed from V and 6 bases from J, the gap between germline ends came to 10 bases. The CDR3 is CASSSLGLEQYF. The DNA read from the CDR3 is TGTGCCAGCAGCTCTCTGGGCCTTGAACAGTAC.

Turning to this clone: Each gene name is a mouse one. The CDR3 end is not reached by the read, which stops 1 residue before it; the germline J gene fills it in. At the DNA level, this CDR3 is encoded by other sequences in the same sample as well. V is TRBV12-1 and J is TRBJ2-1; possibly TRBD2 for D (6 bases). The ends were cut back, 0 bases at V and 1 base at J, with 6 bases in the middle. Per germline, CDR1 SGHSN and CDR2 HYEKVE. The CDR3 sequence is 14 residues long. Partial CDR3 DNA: TGTGCCAGCTCTCTCGGGGGGAACTATGCTGAGCAGTTC. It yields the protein CASSLGGNYAEQF. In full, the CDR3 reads CASSLGGNYAEQFF.

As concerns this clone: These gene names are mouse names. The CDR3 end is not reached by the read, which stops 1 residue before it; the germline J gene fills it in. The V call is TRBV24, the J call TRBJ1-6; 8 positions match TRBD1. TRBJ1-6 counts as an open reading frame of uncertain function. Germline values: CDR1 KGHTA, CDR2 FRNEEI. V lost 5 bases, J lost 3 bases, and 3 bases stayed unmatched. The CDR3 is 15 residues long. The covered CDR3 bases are TGTGCCAGCAGTACGACAGGGGACTATAATTCGCCCCTCTAC. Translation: CASSTTGDYNSPLY. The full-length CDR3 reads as CASSTTGDYNSPLYF.

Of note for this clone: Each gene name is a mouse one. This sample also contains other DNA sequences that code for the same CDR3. The CDR3 loop reads CASSLTKDTQYF. CDR3 DNA, as far as it was read: TGTGCCAGCAGTCTGACAAAAGACACCCAGTAC. This chain links TRBV26 with TRBJ2-5; D is unresolved. The read ends 1 residue shy of where the CDR3 ends; the end is completed using the germline J gene. The CDR3 is made up of 12 amino acids. The V end lost 2 bases, the J end lost 4 bases, and 4 bases lay between the germline ends. The germline CDR1 and CDR2 sequences are KGHPV and FQNQEV (reference sequence).

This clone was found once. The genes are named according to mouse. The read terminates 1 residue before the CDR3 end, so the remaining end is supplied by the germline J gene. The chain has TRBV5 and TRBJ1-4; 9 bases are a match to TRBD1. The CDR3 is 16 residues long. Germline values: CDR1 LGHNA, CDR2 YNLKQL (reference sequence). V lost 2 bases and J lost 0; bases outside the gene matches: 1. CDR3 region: CASSQTGGLSNERLFF. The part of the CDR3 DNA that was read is TGTGCCAGCAGCCAAACAGGGGGCCTTTCCAACGAAAGATTATTT.

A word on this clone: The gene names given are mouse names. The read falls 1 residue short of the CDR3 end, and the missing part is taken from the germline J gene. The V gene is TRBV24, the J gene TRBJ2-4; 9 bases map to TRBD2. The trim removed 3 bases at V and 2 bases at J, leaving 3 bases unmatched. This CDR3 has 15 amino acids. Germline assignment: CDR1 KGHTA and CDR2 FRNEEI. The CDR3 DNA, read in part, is TGTGCCAGCAGTCTAAGACTGGGGGTTCAAAACACCTTGTAC. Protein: CASSLRLGVQNTLY. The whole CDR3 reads CASSLRLGVQNTLYF.

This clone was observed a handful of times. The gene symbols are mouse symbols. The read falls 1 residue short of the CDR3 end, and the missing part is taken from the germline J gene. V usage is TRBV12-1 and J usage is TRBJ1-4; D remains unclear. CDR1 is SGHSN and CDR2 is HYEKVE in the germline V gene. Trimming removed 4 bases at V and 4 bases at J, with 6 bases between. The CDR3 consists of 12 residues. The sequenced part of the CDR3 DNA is TGTGCCAGCTCCCAGCTCAACGAAAGATTATTT. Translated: CASSQLNERLF. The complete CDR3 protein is CASSQLNERLFF.

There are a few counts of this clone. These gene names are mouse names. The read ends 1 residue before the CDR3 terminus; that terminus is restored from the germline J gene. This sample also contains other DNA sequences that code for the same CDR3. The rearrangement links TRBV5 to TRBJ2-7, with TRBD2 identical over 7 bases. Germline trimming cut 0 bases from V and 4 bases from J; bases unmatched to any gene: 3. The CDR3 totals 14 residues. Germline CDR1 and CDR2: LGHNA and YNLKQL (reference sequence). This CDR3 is CASSQDPGGYEQYF. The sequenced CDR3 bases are TGTGCCAGCAGCCAAGATCCGGGGGGGTATGAACAGTAC.